The 17 T cell receptor beta chains below all came from one sample that was sequenced in a study of human thymus T cells. The assay was immunoSEQ multiplex PCR, and TCRdb's table has in-frame clones only and misses some. The profile covers tens of thousands of clones, with roughly 94% appearing a single time and around 0.03% taken by the ten largest. Thymic material originated from resections removed in the course of corrective heart surgery. The source material was thymus tissue. These receptors came from a girl in the first two years of life with a congenital heart defect but otherwise immunologically healthy.

The rearrangement links TRBV7-9 to TRBJ1-1, with a tentative D call TRBD1 (5 bases). The V and J ends lost 7 bases and 4 bases respectively, with 22 bases between them. The CDR3 has 16 amino acids. Germline V gene lookup returns CDR1 SEHNR and CDR2 FQNEAQ (reference sequence). CDR3 amino acids: CASTITYGGRGTEAFF. CDR3 coding DNA: TGTGCCAGCACCATAACGTACGGGGGAAGAGGCACTGAAGCTTTCTTT.

This chain joins TRBV2 and TRBJ2-7; perhaps D is TRBD1 or TRBD2 (5 bases each). The CDR3 runs to 18 residues. CDR1 and CDR2 from the germline V gene are SNHLY and FYNNEI. V was cut by 2 bases and J by 0 bases, with 20 bases left in between. For the CDR3, the DNA is TGTGCCAGCAGTGAATCAACGCCGGACGGGGCGGGCTCCTACGAGCAGTACTTC. Translated, it gives CASSESTPDGAGSYEQYF.

The V call is TRBV25-1, the J call TRBJ2-5; possible D gene TRBD2, 6 bases. The V end lost 3 bases, the J end lost 5 bases, and 25 bases lay between the germline ends. The CDR3 is made up of 18 amino acids. Germline V gene data show CDR1 as MGHDK and CDR2 as SYGVNS. CDR3 residues: CASSDLGTLEGQEETQYF. The CDR3, as DNA: TGTGCCAGCAGTGACCTCGGGACTTTAGAAGGCCAGGAGGAGACCCAGTACTTC.

The chain is built from TRBV19 and TRBJ1-2; D gene uncertain. The CDR3 spans 14 residues. Trimming took 7 bases from V and 10 from J, leaving 22 bases between them. Germline-derived CDR1 and CDR2 are LNHDA and SQIVND (reference sequence). In DNA, the CDR3 is TGTGCCAGTATAGGCCAGCATCTATTTAAGGACTACACCTTC. Residues: CASIGQHLFKDYTF.

The V gene is TRBV14, the J gene TRBJ1-2; D is ambiguous. CDR3 size: 12 residues. CDR1 and CDR2 (germline): SGHDN, FVKESK. Trimming stripped 0 bases from V and 5 bases from J, with 4 bases between. The CDR3 reads CASSQDGYGYTF. The CDR3 DNA sequence: TGTGCCAGCAGCCAAGATGGGTATGGCTACACCTTC.

The chain uses TRBV14 and TRBJ2-5; 7 bases are shared with TRBD1. Trimming took 4 bases from V and 3 from J; bases not matched to a gene: 5. The germline CDR1 and CDR2 sequences are SGHDN and FVKESK. The CDR3 is made up of 14 amino acids. The CDR3 reads CASSPTDREETQYF. In DNA form, the CDR3 reads TGTGCCAGCAGCCCCACTGACAGGGAAGAGACCCAGTACTTC.

The chain employs TRBV10-1 and TRBJ2-5; D is unresolved. Germline V gene data show CDR1 as WNHNN and CDR2 as SYGVQD (reference sequence). The CDR3 length is 13 residues. With 2 bases removed from V and 4 bases from J, the gap between germline ends came to 8 bases. The CDR3, as DNA: TGCGCCAGCAGTGAGGGTCAGCGAGAGACCCAGTACTTC. It translates to CASSEGQRETQYF.

This clone occurred once. The chain carries TRBV5-4 and TRBJ1-1; tentatively, D is TRBD1 (5 bases). This CDR3 has 14 residues. Germline assignment: CDR1 SGHNT and CDR2 YYREEE (reference sequence). Between the trimmed V and J ends, which lost 4 bases and 1 base, there was a span of 11 bases. CDR3 region: CASSPPGPNTEAFF. In DNA, the CDR3 is TGTGCCAGCAGCCCGCCGGGGCCGAACACTGAAGCTTTCTTT. Full variable domain (missing parts from reference TRBV5-4 and TRBJ1-1): ETGVTQSPTHLIKTRGQQVTLRCSSQSGHNTVSWYQQALGQGPQFIFQYYREEENGRGNFPPRFSGLQFPNYSSELNVNALELDDSALYLCASSPPGPNTEAFFGQGTRLTVV.

V usage is TRBV29-1 and J usage is TRBJ1-1; D gene ambiguous. The germline V gene encodes CDR1 SQVTM and CDR2 ANQGSEA. Trimming stripped 4 bases from V and 0 bases from J, with 3 bases between. The CDR3 runs to 11 residues. CDR3 bases: TGCAGCGTTGCAATGAACACTGAAGCTTTCTTT. It translates to CSVAMNTEAFF.

V usage is TRBV10-3 and J usage is TRBJ2-3, with D maybe TRBD2 (6 bases). The CDR3 is 15 residues long. Germline V lookup: CDR1 ENHRY, CDR2 SYGVKD. The V end lost 2 bases, the J end lost 1 base, and 10 bases lay between the germline ends. In DNA, the CDR3 is TGTGCCATCAGTGAGGTTCGGAGGGGCACAGATACGCAGTATTTT. Protein: CAISEVRRGTDTQYF.

The chain links TRBV6-5 to TRBJ1-5; D call uncertain. Germline V gene data show CDR1 as MNHEY and CDR2 as SVGAGI. The CDR3 covers 15 residues. Trimming pared 0 bases from V and 0 bases from J, leaving 6 bases between. The CDR3 region is CASSYSRYSNQPQHF. The CDR3 region has the DNA TGTGCCAGCAGTTACTCTAGGTATAGCAATCAGCCCCAGCATTTT.

This chain links TRBV28 with TRBJ1-1; tentatively, D is TRBD1 (5 bases). This CDR3 spans 15 amino acids. Germline V gene lookup returns CDR1 MDHEN and CDR2 SYDVKM. V was clipped by 6 bases and J by 3 bases, with 17 bases between them. The CDR3 DNA is TGTGCCAGCAGGCTAATGACAGCCACCGACACTGAAGCTTTCTTT. Amino acid sequence: CASRLMTATDTEAFF.

The V gene is TRBV7-9, the J gene TRBJ2-5; D perhaps matches TRBD2 (6 bases). Germline V gene data show CDR1 as SEHNR and CDR2 as FQNEAQ (reference sequence). Trimming took off 5 bases at V and 3 bases at J, with 19 bases between the two ends. CDR3 length: 16 residues. Written as DNA, the CDR3 is TGTGCCAGCAGCCAAAATAGCGGAGGGGTGGAAGAGACCCAGTACTTC. This codes for CASSQNSGGVEETQYF.

As concerns this clone: Germline is not matched at one junction end, which may reflect a read error. In nucleotides, the CDR3 is TGCGCCAGCAGACAAGGTCGGGCCCCGAATGAAAAACTGTTTTTT. Translating it yields CASRQGRAPNEKLFF. The genes are TRBV4-3 and TRBJ1-4; D is undetermined. The CDR3 is 15 residues long. The germline V gene has CDR1 LGHNA and CDR2 YSLEER.

J is TRBJ2-1 and V is TRBV11-2; TRBD2 is a possible D gene (5 bases). The CDR3 covers 16 residues. Germline CDR1 reads SGHAT; CDR2 reads FQNNGV. Trimming stripped 7 bases from V and 5 bases from J, with 21 bases between. The CDR3 bases are TGTGCCAGCAACCAGCTCCGGGGTGATTCGCACAATGAGCAGTTCTTC. Protein: CASNQLRGDSHNEQFF.

This chain links TRBV5-1 with TRBJ1-1, with TRBD1 as a possible D gene (5 bases). The V gene's germline CDR1 is SGHRS and CDR2 YFSETQ. V was trimmed by 0 bases and J by 4 bases, leaving 16 bases between them. The CDR3 covers 16 residues. In DNA, the CDR3 is TGCGCCAGCAGCTTGGGAGGGGCCCCCTGGGGCACTGAAGCTTTCTTT. This sequence encodes CASSLGGAPWGTEAFF.

CDR3 coding DNA: TGTGCCAGCAGTTACCCGAACACCGGGGAGCTGTTTTTT. Protein sequence: CASSYPNTGELFF. V gene TRBV6-6 combines with J gene TRBJ2-2; no clear D. The CDR3 runs 13 residues. The V end lost 2 bases, the J end lost 0 bases, and 1 base lay between the germline ends. Germline V gene lookup returns CDR1 MNHNY and CDR2 SVGAGI (reference sequence).